The source of this T cell receptor beta chain is a study of shared clonotypes between healthy human individuals. Study-level information: Researchers assigned three CD4 naive, three CD4 memory, two CD8 naive and one CD8 memory plate to each donor. Overall study findings and caveats: Owing to a small donor count, the genetic and exposure-history diversity represented was limited. Clonotype sharing across several donors was observed for 4% to 6.5% of naive CD4 clonotypes.

Comment on this clone: Its antigen is as yet unknown.

Trimming cost V 4 bases and J 1 base; bases outside gene matches: 7. The CDR3 consists of 15 residues. Germline-derived CDR1 and CDR2 are SGHRS and YFSETQ. Genomic DNA belonging to each subset was distributed in equal measure over several immunoSEQ plates. Repertoires were generated with immunoSEQ multiplex PCR, while TCRdb's copy carries only in-frame clones and drops some. Found here are about 2.4 million clones, more than 85% of them singletons; the top ten hold roughly 0.36%. The sample consisted of naive CD4+ T cells from PBMCs. Subset reported: CD45RA+ positively selected. The chain couples TRBV5-1 to TRBJ2-5, with 7 bases matching TRBD1. The sequence derives from a man between 18 and 35 years old in good health. Some clones in this sample may be carry-over from other donors' samples. The CDR3 coding sequence is TGCGCCAGCAGCCCCGGGACAGCCACCCAAGAGACCCAGTACTTC. Translating it yields CASSPGTATQETQYF.